Sequencing of this T cell receptor (beta chain) was carried out in a study of T cells after yellow fever vaccination. In its sample, this clonotype was seen many times. No antigen is known for it. General observations from the study: The CD4 and CD8 compartments had a small share of their clonotypes in common.

CDR3 length: 15 residues. J was trimmed by 3 bases and V by 5 bases; bases with no gene match: 8. Template switching by 5'RACE produced TCR cDNA, adding a universal primer site and UMIs. From the 5' RACE reads, TCRdb called clonotypes with MiXCR, one entry per CDR3 protein. The repertoire holds some 300,000 distinct CDR3 sequences, with 3.6% as singletons. This TCR derives from a man between 18 and 29 years old who received the YFV17D yellow fever vaccine. V is TRBV12-3 or TRBV12-4 and J is TRBJ1-1, with TRBD1 identical over 8 bases. The specimen comprised PBMCs, sampled on the day of the yellow fever booster vaccination. CDR3 bases: TGTGCCAGCAGTCCCCCCAGGGGGCAGGACACTGAAGCTTTCTTT. Encoded protein: CASSPPRGQDTEAFF.